The clone carrying this TCR beta chain was counted a few times. V gave up 4 bases and J gave up 6 bases, with 10 bases separating them. The CDR3 has 13 amino acids. Germline-derived CDR1 and CDR2 are MNHEY and SMNVEV (reference sequence). The study plated some 200,000 CFSE-labeled responders with some 200,000 irradiated, violet-dye-labeled stimulators. The data were obtained in a study of graft-versus-host responses after intestinal transplantation. At the level of the study: Recipients across the board were started on anti-thymocyte globulin induction, then kept on tacrolimus and steroids for about 3 years. Findings of the study overall: Graft-donor T cell macrochimerism in patients accompanied high graft-versus-host to host-versus-graft clonal ratios in allografts.

The method was immunoSEQ multiplex PCR; TCRdb's version includes in-frame clones alone and lacks a portion of them. The sample lists more than 5,500 clones, roughly a third occurring once. Source: alloreactive CD8+ T cells from a mixed lymphocyte reaction culture, taken before intestinal transplant. Described subset: CFSE-low proliferating T cells sorted from roughly 6-day pre-transplant mixed lymphocyte reaction (GvH or HvG direction). The receptor comes from a human patient who received an intestinal transplant. The chain uses TRBV27 and TRBJ2-1, with D perhaps TRBD1 (6 bases). CDR3 sequence (DNA): TGTGCCAGCAGTTGGGCAGGGGTCAATGAGCAGTTCTTC. Translation gives CASSWAGVNEQFF.